This T cell receptor beta chain was captured by sequencing in a study of patients and donors after allogeneic stem cell transplantation. TCRdb used MiXCR to reprocess the RT-PCR reads, holding one entry per CDR3 protein. The sample includes about 34,000 distinct CDR3 sequences, 37% of them seen just once. V gave up 0 bases and J gave up 2 bases, with 7 bases separating them. Germline V CDR1 and CDR2: ENHRY, SYGVKD. This CDR3 has 14 residues. The chain uses TRBV10-3 and TRBJ1-1; D remains unclear. Sequencing input: blood, either unsorted or a sorted T cell fraction (not recorded which). The TCR originated in a human donor who was either an allogeneic HSCT recipient or a stem cell or donor lymphocyte infusion donor (not recorded which). It is not recorded whose cells these are; they may come from a transplant donor. The CDR3: CAISESARNTEAFF. CDR3 sequence (DNA): TGTGCCATCAGTGAGTCCGCCAGAAACACTGAAGCTTTCTTT.